This T cell receptor beta chain comes out of a study of T cell changes during pregnancy in multiple sclerosis. Produced via immunoSEQ multiplex PCR; TCRdb's table is partial and in-frame only. The repertoire holds about 33,000 clones, 91% seen once, with roughly 2.8% in the top ten. The CDR3 has 14 amino acids. Trimming took 5 bases from V and 0 from J, leaving 7 bases between them. The germline V gene has CDR1 KGHSH and CDR2 LQKENI. The material was CD4+ T cells from peripheral blood mononuclear cells, obtained in the third trimester of pregnancy. The receptor was derived from a female donor in good health, enrolled as a control in a pregnancy study. This chain uses TRBV18 with TRBJ1-4, with a weak D call TRBD1 (5 bases). CDR3 sequence: CASSSTATNEKLFF. The CDR3 nucleotides read TGTGCCAGCTCATCGACAGCAACTAATGAAAAACTGTTTTTT.